There are a few counts of the clone carrying this T cell receptor (beta chain). This entry is derived from a study of cytomegalovirus exposure and HLA in healthy donors. Across the study: An analysis done earlier identified almost 120 million unique TCR beta sequences from 190 million or so T cells.

In the PCR, 60 Vbeta and 13 Jbeta primers were used. Assay used: immunoSEQ multiplex PCR; TCRdb lists only in-frame clones, some missing. The profile covers around 190,000 clones, with around 75% appearing a single time and less than 4% taken by the ten largest. V shed 6 bases and J 0 bases; nucleotides not matched to a gene: 5. Looked up from germline, CDR1 is SQVTM and CDR2 is ANQGSEA. This CDR3 has 14 amino acids. This sequence originates from a woman in her twenties or thirties in good health and CMV-seropositive. The specimen sequenced was PBMCs. The rearrangement uses TRBV29-1 and TRBJ2-7, with 10 nucleotides matching TRBD2. The CDR3 nucleotides read TGCAGCGTGGCCGGGACTAGCGACTCCTACGAGCAGTACTTC. As protein: CSVAGTSDSYEQYF.